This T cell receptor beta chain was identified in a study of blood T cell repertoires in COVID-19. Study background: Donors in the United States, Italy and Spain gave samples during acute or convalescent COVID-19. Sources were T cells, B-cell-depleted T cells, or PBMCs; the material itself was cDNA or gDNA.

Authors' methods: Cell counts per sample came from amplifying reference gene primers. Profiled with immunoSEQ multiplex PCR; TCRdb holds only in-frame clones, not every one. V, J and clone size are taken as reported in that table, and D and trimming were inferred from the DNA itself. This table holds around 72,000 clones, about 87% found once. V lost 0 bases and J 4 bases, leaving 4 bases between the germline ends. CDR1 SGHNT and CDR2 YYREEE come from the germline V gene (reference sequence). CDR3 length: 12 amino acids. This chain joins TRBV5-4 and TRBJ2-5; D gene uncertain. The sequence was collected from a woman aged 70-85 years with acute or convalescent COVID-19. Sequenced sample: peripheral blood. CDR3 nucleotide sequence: TGTGCCAGCAGCTTGGCCTTAGAGACCCAGTACTTC. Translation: CASSLALETQYF.